This TCR beta chain stems from a study of Graves' ophthalmopathy and Graves' hyperthyroidism. Amplified TCR beta CDR3 regions were obtained using RNA transcripts as template. First-round RT-PCR relied on HTBI primers, and a second-round multiplex PCR came next. TCRdb re-analysed the multiplex PCR reads in MiXCR, keeping a single row per CDR3 protein. The table has fewer than 350,000 distinct CDR3 sequences, around a sixth seen once. This clonotype was counted a few times. The CDR3 loop spans 11 amino acids. V dropped 6 bases and J dropped 8 bases, with 10 bases sitting between them. Sequencing was performed on peripheral blood. The receptor was isolated from an adult man with Graves' ophthalmopathy. The chain carries TRBV12-3 or TRBV12-4 and TRBJ1-1; D is ambiguous. CDR3 residues: CASSYLGEAFF. The CDR3 DNA is TGTGCCAGCAGCTATTTAGGGGAAGCTTTCTTT.